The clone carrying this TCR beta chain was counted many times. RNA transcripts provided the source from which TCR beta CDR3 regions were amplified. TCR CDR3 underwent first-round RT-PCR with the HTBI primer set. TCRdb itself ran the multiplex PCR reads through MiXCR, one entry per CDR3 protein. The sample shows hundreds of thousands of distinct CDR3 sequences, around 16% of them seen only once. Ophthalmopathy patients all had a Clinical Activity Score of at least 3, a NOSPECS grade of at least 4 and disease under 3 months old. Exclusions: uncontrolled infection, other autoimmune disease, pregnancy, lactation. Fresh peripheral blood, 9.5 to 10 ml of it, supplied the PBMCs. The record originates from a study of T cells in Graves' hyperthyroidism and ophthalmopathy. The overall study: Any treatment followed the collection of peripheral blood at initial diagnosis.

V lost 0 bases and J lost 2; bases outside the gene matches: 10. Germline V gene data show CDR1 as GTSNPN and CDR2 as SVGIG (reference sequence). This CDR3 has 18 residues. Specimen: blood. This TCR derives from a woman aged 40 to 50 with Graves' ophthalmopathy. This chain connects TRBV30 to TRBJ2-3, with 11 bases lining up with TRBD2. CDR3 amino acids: CAWSVQKTSGVPTDTQYF. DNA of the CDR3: TGTGCCTGGAGTGTACAGAAGACTAGCGGGGTCCCCACAGATACGCAGTATTTT.